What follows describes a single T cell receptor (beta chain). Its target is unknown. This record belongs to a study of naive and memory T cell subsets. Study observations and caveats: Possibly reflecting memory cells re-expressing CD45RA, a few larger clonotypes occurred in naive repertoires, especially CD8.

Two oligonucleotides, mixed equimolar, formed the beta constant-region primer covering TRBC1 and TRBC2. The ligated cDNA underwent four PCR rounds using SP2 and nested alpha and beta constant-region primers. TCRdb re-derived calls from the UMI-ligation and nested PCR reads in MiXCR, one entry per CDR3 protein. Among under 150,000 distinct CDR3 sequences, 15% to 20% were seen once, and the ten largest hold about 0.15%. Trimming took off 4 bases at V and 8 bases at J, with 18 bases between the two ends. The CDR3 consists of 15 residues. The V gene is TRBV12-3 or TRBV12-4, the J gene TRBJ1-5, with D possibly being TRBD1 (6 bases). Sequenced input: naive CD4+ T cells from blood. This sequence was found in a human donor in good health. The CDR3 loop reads CASSSNRALSEPQHF. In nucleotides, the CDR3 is TGTGCCAGCAGTTCCAACAGGGCTCTCAGTGAGCCCCAGCATTTT.